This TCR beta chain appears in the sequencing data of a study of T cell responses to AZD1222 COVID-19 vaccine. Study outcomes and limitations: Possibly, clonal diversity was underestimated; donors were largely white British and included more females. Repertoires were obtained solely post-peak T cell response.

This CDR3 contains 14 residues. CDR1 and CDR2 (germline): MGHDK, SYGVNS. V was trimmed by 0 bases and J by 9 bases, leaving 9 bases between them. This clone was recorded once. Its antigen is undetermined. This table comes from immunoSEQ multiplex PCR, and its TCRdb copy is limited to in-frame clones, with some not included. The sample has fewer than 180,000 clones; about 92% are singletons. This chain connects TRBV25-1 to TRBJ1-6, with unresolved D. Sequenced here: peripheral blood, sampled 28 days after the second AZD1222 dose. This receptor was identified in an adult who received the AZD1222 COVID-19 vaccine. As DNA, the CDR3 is TGTGCCAGCAGTGAATATCTGGCCTTTTCACCCCTCCACTTT. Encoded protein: CASSEYLAFSPLHF.